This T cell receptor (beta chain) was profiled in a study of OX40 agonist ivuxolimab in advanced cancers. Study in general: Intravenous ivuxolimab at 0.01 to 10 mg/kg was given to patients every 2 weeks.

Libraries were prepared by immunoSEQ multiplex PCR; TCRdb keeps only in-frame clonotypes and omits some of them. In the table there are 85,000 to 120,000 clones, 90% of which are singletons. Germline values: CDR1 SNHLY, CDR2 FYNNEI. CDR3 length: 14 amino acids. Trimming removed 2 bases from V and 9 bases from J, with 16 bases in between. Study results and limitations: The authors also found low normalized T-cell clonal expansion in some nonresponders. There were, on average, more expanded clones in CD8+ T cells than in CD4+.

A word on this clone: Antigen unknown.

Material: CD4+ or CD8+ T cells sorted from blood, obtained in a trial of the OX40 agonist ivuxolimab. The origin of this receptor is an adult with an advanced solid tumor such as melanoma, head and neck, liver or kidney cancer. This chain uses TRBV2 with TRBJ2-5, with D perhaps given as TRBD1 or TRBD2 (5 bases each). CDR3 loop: CASSEIGVGVAQYF. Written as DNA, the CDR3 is TGTGCCAGCAGTGAAATCGGGGTGGGGGTGGCCCAGTACTTC.